The rows below give T cell receptor beta chains drawn from one sample of a study of blood T cell repertoires in COVID-19. Sequenced by immunoSEQ multiplex PCR; TCRdb stores in-frame clones only, minus some. Among about 150,000 clones listed, around 89% were seen once. The sequenced sample was peripheral blood. The origin of the receptors is a man aged 55 to 69 with active or convalescent COVID-19. Each CDR3 is given with its conserved first and last residue. A D gene is named only where the DNA matches it firmly. Expanded clones are given a class, and other clones once, few, many or no size at all.

size	D	V	J	DNA	CDR3
.	.	TRBV19	TRBJ2-3	TGTGCCAGTAGTGAAGGACAGAACACAGATACGCAGTATTTT	CASSEGQNTDTQYF
.	TRBD2	TRBV15	TRBJ2-1	TGTGCCACCAGCCGGGGACTAGCGGGAGTGAGATTCTTC	CATSRGLAGVRFF
.	TRBD1	TRBV9	TRBJ1-1	TGTGCCAGCAGCGTGGCACAGGGGGGCCTTTGGAACACTGAAGCTTTCTTT	CASSVAQGGLWNTEAFF
once	TRBD1	TRBV11-2	TRBJ2-7	TGTGCCAGCAGCCGTTTGGGACAGGGGTACGAGCAGTACTTC	CASSRLGQGYEQYF
.	.	TRBV6-1	TRBJ2-7	TGTGCCAGCAGTGAAGAAATCAGGGGATCGGTGGGCTACGAGCAGTACTTC	CASSEEIRGSVGYEQYF
.	TRBD1	TRBV6-2/TRBV6-3	TRBJ2-3	TGTGCCAGCAGTAGGACAGGCTCCACAGATACGCAGTATTTT	CASSRTGSTDTQYF
.	.	TRBV5-1	TRBJ1-5	TGCGCCAGCAGCTTGGCCGGGATGGATCTGCAGCCCCAGCATTTT	CASSLAGMDLQPQHF
.	TRBD1	TRBV6-5	TRBJ2-7	TGTGCCAGCACGGGACAGGCCCACGAGCAGTACTTC	CASTGQAHEQYF
.	.	TRBV5-4	TRBJ2-3	TGTGCCAGCAGCTTACAGTACACAGATACGCAGTATTTT	CASSLQYTDTQYF
.	.	TRBV28	TRBJ2-7	TGTGCCAGCGCTGGCCTAGCCGCCTACGAGCAGTACTTC	CASAGLAAYEQYF
.	TRBD1	TRBV4-2	TRBJ2-2	TGTGCCAGCAGCCAAGATTCGGGACAGTCTACTGTCGCGAACGGGGAGCTGTTTTTT	CASSQDSGQSTVANGELFF
.	.	TRBV5-4	TRBJ2-1	TGTGCCAGCAGCTTACTTTCTTTCACCGGCTCCTACAATGAGCAGTTCTTC	CASSLLSFTGSYNEQFF
.	.	TRBV15	TRBJ1-4	TGTGCCACCAGTCCGACAACTTCTAATGAAAAACTGTTTTTT	CATSPTTSNEKLFF
.	.	TRBV9	TRBJ1-1	TGTGCCAGCAGCGTAAATCAGGGCACTGAAGCTTTCTTT	CASSVNQGTEAFF
.	TRBD1	TRBV2	TRBJ2-1	TGTGCCAGCAGGACAGGGGGTGGGAATGAGCAGTTCTTC	CASRTGGGNEQFF
.	TRBD1	TRBV28	TRBJ1-6	TGTGCCAGCAGTAAAGGACAGGGGAGAAATTCACCCCTCCACTTT	CASSKGQGRNSPLHF
.	.	TRBV27	TRBJ1-1	TGTGCCAGCAAAATGGGAGGGGGAGGCACTGAAGCTTTCTTT	CASKMGGGGTEAFF
.	.	TRBV18	TRBJ2-7	TGTGCCAGCTCACAGGTGGACAATCCCTCCTACGAGCAGTACTTC	CASSQVDNPSYEQYF
.	TRBD2	TRBV5-1	TRBJ2-7	TGCGCCAGCAGCTTACTAGCGGGAGGGCCCAACGAGCAGTACTTC	CASSLLAGGPNEQYF
once	TRBD2	TRBV24-1	TRBJ2-3	TGTGCCACCAGTGATCCAACGACTAGCGGGGGTAGAGATACGCAGTATTTT	CATSDPTTSGGRDTQYF
.	TRBD1	TRBV7-9	TRBJ2-7	TGTGCCAGCAGCCCCCGGGACAGTTCCTACGAGCAGTACTTC	CASSPRDSSYEQYF
once	TRBD2	TRBV6-4	TRBJ2-1	TGTGCCAGCACCCGGGGGGGGACTAGCGGGAGGGCGAGCCACAATGAGCAGTTCTTC	CASTRGGTSGRASHNEQFF
.	TRBD2	TRBV7-3	TRBJ2-3	TGTGCCAGCAGCCTAGTAGCGGGGGGTTCCCCAGATACGCAGTATTTT	CASSLVAGGSPDTQYF
.	.	TRBV19	TRBJ1-1	TGTGCCAGTAGTAAGGGAGGGCGGGCCACTGAAGCTTTCTTT	CASSKGGRATEAFF
.	.	TRBV5-8	TRBJ2-6	TGTGCCAGCAGCTTAGCGGTCGGGGCCAACGTCCTGACTTTC	CASSLAVGANVLTF
.	.	TRBV7-9	TRBJ2-5	TGTGCCAGCAGCTTATCGGAGACCCAGTACTTC	CASSLSETQYF
.	TRBD2	TRBV18	TRBJ2-7	TGTGCCAGCTCACCACAAGGGACTAGCGCGGACGAGCAGTACTTC	CASSPQGTSADEQYF
.	TRBD2	TRBV28	TRBJ2-7	TGTGCCAGCAGTTTAACGATCCTCACGAGCGGGCGGGAGTCTACGAGGTTGGTTGGGCAGTACTTC	CASSLTILTSGRESTRLVGQYF
.	TRBD2	TRBV6-6	TRBJ2-1	TGTGCCAGCAGGACCGGGACTAGCGGGGTGGGGAATGAGCAGTTCTTC	CASRTGTSGVGNEQFF
.	TRBD1	TRBV28	TRBJ2-7	TGTGCCACCGCGTCTGACAGGGCCTATGACTACGAGCAGTACTTC	CATASDRAYDYEQYF
.	.	TRBV6-2/TRBV6-3	TRBJ1-2	TGTGCCAGCAGTTACTCCACTAACTATGGCTACACCTTC	CASSYSTNYGYTF
.	.	TRBV10-3	TRBJ1-2	TGTGCCATCAGCACCCGCCCGGAGGTGTATGGCTACACCTTC	CAISTRPEVYGYTF
.	.	TRBV2	TRBJ1-2	TGTGCCAGCAGTGAGGTCAGGATCTATGGCTACACCTTC	CASSEVRIYGYTF
.	TRBD2	TRBV7-3	TRBJ2-2	TGTGCCAGCAGCTTAGCTCTAGCGGGAGAAGACACCGGGGAGCTGTTTTTT	CASSLALAGEDTGELFF
.	.	TRBV2	TRBJ1-3	TGTGCCAGCAGTGTGGAGGGGTCTGGAAACACCATATATTTT	CASSVEGSGNTIYF
few	.	TRBV6-5	TRBJ1-1	TGTGCCAGCAGTTACGCCGGACTCAGAAAGACTGAAGCTTTCTTT	CASSYAGLRKTEAFF
.	TRBD2	TRBV2	TRBJ2-7	TGTGCCAGCAGTGCTGGACTAGCGGGAACCTACGAGCAGTACTTC	CASSAGLAGTYEQYF